This T cell receptor beta chain was observed in a study of blood T cells in healthy people across ages. Overall study results and limits: Naive and antigen-experienced cells could not be conclusively compared, given unsorted PBMCs. Possibly confounding the expanded clonotype changes was the fact that donor CMV status was unknown.

Germline V gene data show CDR1 as SGHTA and CDR2 as FQGNSA. The CDR3 is made up of 15 amino acids. The ends were cut back, 0 bases at V and 4 bases at J, with 12 bases in the middle. A second roughly 6 to 12 cycle PCR used barcoded and J-beta primers. TCRdb reanalysed the 5' RACE reads using MiXCR and keeps one entry per CDR3 protein. The sample lists about 1.6 million distinct CDR3 sequences, 30% to 35% occurring once. In regard to this clonotype: What it binds is unknown.

The TCR sequence derives from a woman younger than 45 in good health. The chain uses TRBV7-2 and TRBJ2-5; tentative D call: TRBD2 (6 bases). Material: blood. The CDR3 here is CASSLAPGRIETQYF. The CDR3 coding sequence is TGTGCCAGCAGCTTAGCCCCGGGGAGGATAGAGACCCAGTACTTC.